This entry concerns a single TCR beta chain. Its target is not known. The time point is: newly diagnosed GD, antithyroid drugs for less than 3 months. PBMC RNA served as the TCR library source. Per germline, CDR1 MDHEN and CDR2 SYDVKM. CDR3 length equals 14 residues. The V and J ends lost 5 bases and 5 bases respectively, with 15 bases between them. This sample is drawn from a study of regulatory T cells in long-lasting Graves disease. Study-level results: Comparison showed that persistent patients shared more public clonotypes (about 2,600) than new patients (966).

To make TCR beta libraries, researchers used iRepertoire HTBI primers and Arm-PCR of CDR3 regions. In TCRdb, the multiplex PCR reads were re-called with MiXCR into one record per CDR3 protein. In the table there are 370,000 or so distinct CDR3 sequences, around 15% of which are singletons. The same data also went into a second study, on T cells in Graves' hyperthyroidism and ophthalmopathy. That report notes: Together with thyroid ultrasound, orbital computed tomography, serum thyroxine and TRAb, clinical symptoms were used for diagnoses.

The receptor was isolated from a woman in her late teens or twenties with Graves disease. V and J are TRBV28 and TRBJ2-5; tentatively, D is TRBD1 (5 bases). This specimen consisted of peripheral blood mononuclear cells (PBMCs), obtained at new diagnosis, from a patient treated with antithyroid drugs. Written as DNA, the CDR3 is TGTGCCAGCAGTACCCAGGGTATGGGGGAGACCCAGTACTTC. Translated: CASSTQGMGETQYF.